This paragraph covers one TCR beta chain sequence. The sample originates from a study of OX40 agonist ivuxolimab in advanced cancers. With 5 bases clipped from V and 1 base from J, the junction kept 4 bases outside the gene matches. Germline CDR1 reads SEHNR; CDR2 reads FQNEAQ (reference sequence). This CDR3 has 15 amino acids. Profiling relied on immunoSEQ multiplex PCR, and the TCRdb table lists in-frame clones only, not all of them. This table has roughly 5,900 clones, more than 75% appearing once. The J gene is TRBJ2-2, the V gene TRBV7-9, with 7 positions matching TRBD1. The TCR sequence derives from an adult with an advanced solid tumor such as melanoma, head and neck, liver or kidney cancer. The sequencing here drew on CD4+ or CD8+ T cells sorted from blood, taken in a trial of the OX40 agonist ivuxolimab. The CDR3 DNA sequence: TGTGCCAGCAGCAATTGGGACAGGAACACCGGGGAGCTGTTTTTT. Its protein is CASSNWDRNTGELFF.